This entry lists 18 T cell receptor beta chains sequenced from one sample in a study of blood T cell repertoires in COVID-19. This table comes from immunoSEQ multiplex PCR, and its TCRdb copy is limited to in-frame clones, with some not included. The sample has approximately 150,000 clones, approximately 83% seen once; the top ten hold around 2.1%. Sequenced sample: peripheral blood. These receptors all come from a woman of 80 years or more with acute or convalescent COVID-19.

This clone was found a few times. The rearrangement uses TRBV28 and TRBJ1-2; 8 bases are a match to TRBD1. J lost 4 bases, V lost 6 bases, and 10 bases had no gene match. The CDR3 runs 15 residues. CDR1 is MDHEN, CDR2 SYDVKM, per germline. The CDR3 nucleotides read TGTGCCAGCAGCCGGACGACAGGGGCGGGCTATGGCTACACCTTC. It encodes CASSRTTGAGYGYTF.

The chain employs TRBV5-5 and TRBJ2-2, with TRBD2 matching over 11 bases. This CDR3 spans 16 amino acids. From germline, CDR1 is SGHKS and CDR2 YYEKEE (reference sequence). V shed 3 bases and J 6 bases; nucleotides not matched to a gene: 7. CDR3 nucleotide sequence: TGTGCCAGCAGCTCCCACCTAGCGGGAGGTCCCGGGGAGCTGTTTTTT. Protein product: CASSSHLAGGPGELFF. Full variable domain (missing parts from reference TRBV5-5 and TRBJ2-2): DAGVTQSPTHLIKTRGQQVTLRCSPISGHKSVSWYQQVLGQGPQFIFQYYEKEERGRGNFPDRFSARQFPNYSSELNVNALLLGDSALYLCASSSHLAGGPGELFFGEGSRLTVL.

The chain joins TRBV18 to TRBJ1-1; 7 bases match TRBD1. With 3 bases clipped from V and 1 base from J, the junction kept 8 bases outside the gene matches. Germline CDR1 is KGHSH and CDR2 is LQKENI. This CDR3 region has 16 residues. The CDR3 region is CASSPEGAPKNTEAFF. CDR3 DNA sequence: TGTGCCAGCTCACCCGAGGGGGCCCCTAAGAACACTGAAGCTTTCTTT.

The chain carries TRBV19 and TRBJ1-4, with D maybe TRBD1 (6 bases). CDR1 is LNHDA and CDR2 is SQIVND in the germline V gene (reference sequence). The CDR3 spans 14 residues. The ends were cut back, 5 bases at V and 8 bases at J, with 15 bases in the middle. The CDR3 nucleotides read TGTGCCAGTAGTGCGGGGGCTTACGCGGAAAAACTGTTTTTT. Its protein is CASSAGAYAEKLFF.

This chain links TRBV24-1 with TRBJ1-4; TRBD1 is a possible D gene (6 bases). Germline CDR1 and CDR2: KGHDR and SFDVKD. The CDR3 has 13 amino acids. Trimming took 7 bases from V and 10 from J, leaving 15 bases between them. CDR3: CATSRQARGKLFF. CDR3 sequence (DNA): TGTGCCACCAGCAGACAGGCCCGAGGAAAACTGTTTTTT.

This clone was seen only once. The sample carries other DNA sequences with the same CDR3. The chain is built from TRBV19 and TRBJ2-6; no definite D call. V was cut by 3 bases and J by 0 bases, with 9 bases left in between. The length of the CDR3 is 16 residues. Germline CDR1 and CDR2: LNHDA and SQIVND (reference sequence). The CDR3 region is CASSILTGSGANVLTF. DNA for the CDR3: TGTGCCAGTAGTATCCTAACTGGCTCTGGGGCCAACGTCCTGACTTTC.

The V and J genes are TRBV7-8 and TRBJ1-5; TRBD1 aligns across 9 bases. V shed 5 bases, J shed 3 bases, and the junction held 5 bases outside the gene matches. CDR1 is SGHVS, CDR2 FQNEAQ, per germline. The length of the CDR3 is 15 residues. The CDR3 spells CASSERTGANQPQHF. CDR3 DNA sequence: TGTGCCAGCAGCGAGAGGACAGGGGCCAATCAGCCCCAGCATTTT.

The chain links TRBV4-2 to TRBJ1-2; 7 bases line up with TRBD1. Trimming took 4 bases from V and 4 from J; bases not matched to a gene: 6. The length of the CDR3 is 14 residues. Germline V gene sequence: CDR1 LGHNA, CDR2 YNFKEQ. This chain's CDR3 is CASSRTGTAYGYTF. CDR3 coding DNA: TGTGCCAGCAGCCGAACCGGGACAGCCTATGGCTACACCTTC.

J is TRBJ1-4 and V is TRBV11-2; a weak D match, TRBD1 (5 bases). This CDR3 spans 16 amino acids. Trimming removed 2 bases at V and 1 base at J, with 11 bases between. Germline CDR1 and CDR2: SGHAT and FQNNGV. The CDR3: CASSLRSGGTNEKLFF. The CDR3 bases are TGTGCCAGCAGCTTACGATCGGGGGGAACTAATGAAAAACTGTTTTTT. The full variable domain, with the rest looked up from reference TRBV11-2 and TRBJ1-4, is EAGVAQSPRYKIIEKRQSVAFWCNPISGHATLYWYQQILGQGPKLLIQFQNNGVVDDSQLPKDRFSAERLKGVDSTLKIQPAKLEDSAVYLCASSLRSGGTNEKLFFGSGTQLSVL.

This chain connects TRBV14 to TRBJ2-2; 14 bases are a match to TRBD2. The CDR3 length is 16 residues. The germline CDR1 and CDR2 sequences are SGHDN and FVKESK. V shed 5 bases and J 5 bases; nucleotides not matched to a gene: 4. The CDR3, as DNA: TGTGCCAGCAGCAAGAGACTAGCGGGAGGGACCGGGGAGCTGTTTTTT. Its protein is CASSKRLAGGTGELFF.

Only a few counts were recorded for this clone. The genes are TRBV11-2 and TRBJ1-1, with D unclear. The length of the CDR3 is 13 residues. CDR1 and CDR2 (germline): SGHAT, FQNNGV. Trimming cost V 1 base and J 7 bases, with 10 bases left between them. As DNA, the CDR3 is TGTGCCAGCAGCTTAGTATCAGAAATTGAAGCTTTCTTT. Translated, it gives CASSLVSEIEAFF. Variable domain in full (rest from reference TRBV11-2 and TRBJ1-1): EAGVAQSPRYKIIEKRQSVAFWCNPISGHATLYWYQQILGQGPKLLIQFQNNGVVDDSQLPKDRFSAERLKGVDSTLKIQPAKLEDSAVYLCASSLVSEIEAFFGQGTRLTVV.

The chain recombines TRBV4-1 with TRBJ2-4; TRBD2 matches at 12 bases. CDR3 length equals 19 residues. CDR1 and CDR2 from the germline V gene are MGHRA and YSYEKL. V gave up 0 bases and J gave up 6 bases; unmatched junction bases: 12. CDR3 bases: TGCGCCAGCAGCCAAGAAGCTAGCGGGGGGGCCTTTGGTGGAAACATTCAGTACTTC. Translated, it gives CASSQEASGGAFGGNIQYF.

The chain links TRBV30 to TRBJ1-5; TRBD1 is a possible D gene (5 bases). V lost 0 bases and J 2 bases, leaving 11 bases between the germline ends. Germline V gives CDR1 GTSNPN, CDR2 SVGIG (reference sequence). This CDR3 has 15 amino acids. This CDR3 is CAWSVGGGGNQPQHF. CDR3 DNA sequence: TGTGCCTGGAGTGTTGGGGGGGGAGGCAATCAGCCCCAGCATTTT.

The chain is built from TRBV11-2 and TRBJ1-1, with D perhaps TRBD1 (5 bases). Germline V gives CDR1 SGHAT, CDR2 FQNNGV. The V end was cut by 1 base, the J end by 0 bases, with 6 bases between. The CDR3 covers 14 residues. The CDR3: CASSLAGVNTEAFF. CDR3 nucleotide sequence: TGTGCCAGCAGCTTAGCGGGGGTGAACACTGAAGCTTTCTTT. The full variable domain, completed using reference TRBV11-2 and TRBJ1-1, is EAGVAQSPRYKIIEKRQSVAFWCNPISGHATLYWYQQILGQGPKLLIQFQNNGVVDDSQLPKDRFSAERLKGVDSTLKIQPAKLEDSAVYLCASSLAGVNTEAFFGQGTRLTVV.

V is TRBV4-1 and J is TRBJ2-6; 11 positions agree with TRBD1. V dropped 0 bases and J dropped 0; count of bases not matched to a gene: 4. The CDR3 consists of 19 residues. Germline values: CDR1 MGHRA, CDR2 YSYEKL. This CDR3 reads CASSQDRGQGDSGANVLTF. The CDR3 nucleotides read TGCGCCAGCAGCCAAGATCGGGGACAGGGGGACTCTGGGGCCAACGTCCTGACTTTC.

CDR3: CASSIRDRMLYEQYF. Written as DNA, the CDR3 is TGTGCCAGTAGTATACGAGACAGGATGTTGTACGAGCAGTACTTC. The rearrangement joins TRBV19 to TRBJ2-7, with D possibly TRBD1 on 6 matching bases. The CDR3 consists of 15 residues. CDR1 is LNHDA, CDR2 SQIVND, per germline (reference sequence). Trimming left V 2 bases short and J 4 bases short, with 15 bases between.

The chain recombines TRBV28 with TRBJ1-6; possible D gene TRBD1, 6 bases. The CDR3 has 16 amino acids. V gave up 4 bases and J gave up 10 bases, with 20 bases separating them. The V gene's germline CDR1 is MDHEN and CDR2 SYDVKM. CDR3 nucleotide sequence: TGTGCCAGCAGTTCTTTACCTACAGGGAACGACTCACCCCTCCACTTT. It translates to CASSSLPTGNDSPLHF.

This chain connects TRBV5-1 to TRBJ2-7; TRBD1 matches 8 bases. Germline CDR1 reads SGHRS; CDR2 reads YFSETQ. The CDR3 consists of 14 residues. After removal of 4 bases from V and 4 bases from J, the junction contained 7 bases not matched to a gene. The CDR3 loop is CASSRGQGAYEQYF. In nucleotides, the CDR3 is TGCGCCAGCAGCCGAGGCCAGGGGGCTTACGAGCAGTACTTC.